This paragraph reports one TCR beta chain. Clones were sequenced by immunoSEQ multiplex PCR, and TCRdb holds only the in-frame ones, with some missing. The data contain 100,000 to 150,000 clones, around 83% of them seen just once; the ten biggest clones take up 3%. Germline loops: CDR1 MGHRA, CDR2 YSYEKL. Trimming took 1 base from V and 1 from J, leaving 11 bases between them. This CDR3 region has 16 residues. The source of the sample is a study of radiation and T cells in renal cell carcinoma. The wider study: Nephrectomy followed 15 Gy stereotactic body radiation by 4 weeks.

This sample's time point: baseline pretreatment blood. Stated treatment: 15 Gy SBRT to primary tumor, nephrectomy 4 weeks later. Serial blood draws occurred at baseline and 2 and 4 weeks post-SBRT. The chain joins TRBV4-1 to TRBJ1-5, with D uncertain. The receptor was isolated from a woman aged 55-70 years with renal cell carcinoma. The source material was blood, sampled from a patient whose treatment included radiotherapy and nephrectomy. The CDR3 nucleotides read TGCGCCAGCAGCCAAGGACCAGTGGTCAGCAATCAGCCCCAGCATTTT. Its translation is CASSQGPVVSNQPQHF.